The clone carrying this T cell receptor (beta chain) has just a few counts. Its specificity is unknown. These data come from a study of cytomegalovirus exposure and HLA in healthy donors. Turning to the study itself: In terms of ancestry, the Caucasian-associated cluster contained roughly 81% of the approximately 400 genotyped donors.

Regarding the study as a whole: Relative to the approximately 680-donor mean, N-insertions were reportedly fewer in an Asian-associated ancestry cluster in a later analysis. An observed cluster of highly shared sequence variants was recorded as a likely sequencing artifact.

Germline V gene data show CDR1 as SGHTA and CDR2 as FQGNSA. The V end lost 5 bases, the J end lost 4 bases, and 7 bases lay between the germline ends. The CDR3 has 12 residues. 13 Jbeta primers and 60 Vbeta primers were used for the PCR. Produced via immunoSEQ multiplex PCR; TCRdb's table is partial and in-frame only. The table shows more than 85,000 clones, with roughly a tenth occurring only once. V is TRBV7-2 and J is TRBJ2-3; D remains unclear. The sample consisted of PBMCs. The sequence was obtained from a man in his forties or fifties in good health and CMV-seropositive. CDR3 bases: TGTGCCAGCAGCCCCTTTGCAGATACGCAGTATTTT. It translates to CASSPFADTQYF.